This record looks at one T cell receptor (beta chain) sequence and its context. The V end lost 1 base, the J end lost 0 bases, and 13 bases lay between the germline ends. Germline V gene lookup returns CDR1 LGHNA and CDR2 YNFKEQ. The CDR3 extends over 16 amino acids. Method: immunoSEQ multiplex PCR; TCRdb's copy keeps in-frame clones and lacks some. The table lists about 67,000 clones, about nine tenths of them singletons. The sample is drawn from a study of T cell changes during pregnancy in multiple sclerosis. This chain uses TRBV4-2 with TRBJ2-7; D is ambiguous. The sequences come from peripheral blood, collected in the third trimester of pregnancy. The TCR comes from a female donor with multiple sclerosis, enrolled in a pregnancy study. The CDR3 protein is CASSQVTDLSSYEQYF. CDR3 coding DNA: TGTGCCAGCAGCCAAGTAACCGACTTGAGCTCCTACGAGCAGTACTTC.